This T cell receptor (beta chain) comes out of a study of cytomegalovirus exposure and HLA in healthy donors (dated by TCRdb to 2015 to 2018). Looking at the study overall: An earlier analysis of 550 to 700 of the donors reported 250 to 300 Gb of sequence data and 117 million unique TCR beta sequences from 150 million to 200 million T cells. The study combined high-throughput TCR immunosequencing, statistical association of individual TCRs with disease status, and machine learning to predict cytomegalovirus infection status. Across about 370 genotyped donors of the cohort, an average of about 220,000 unique TCR beta nucleotide sequences per donor were sequenced, and around 20% of those sequences were non-productive. Among the roughly 380 genotyped donors, around 81% belonged to the genetic ancestry cluster associated with self-reported Caucasian donors. In a later genetic analysis, genome-wide SNP genotypes for about 65% of the roughly 670 donors were used, and that subset was treated as a discovery cohort. The aim of the study was to test whether cataloging public T cell receptors could identify signatures of past pathogen exposure. Rather than using new phenotypic data, the later analysis identified candidate immune exposures from TCR beta sequences and from how often those sequences occurred across donors. Every discovery cohort repertoire had been produced on one sequencing platform. A later analysis re-examined previously published TCR beta repertoires from just over 650 donors and added high-resolution HLA genotyping to investigate patterns of TCR occurrence. Because of strong linkage in the cohort, five DR-DQ haplotypes were treated as single units for association and clustering. In addition to the first cohort of 650 to 750 subjects, a separate validation cohort of 120 different subjects was used. HLA typing covered class I and class II loci at four-digit resolution. In an earlier analysis of 587 of the donors, high-throughput TCR beta sequencing was used to judge whether each TCR beta V gene segment behaved as functional or pseudogenic. An early release that covered some 630 HLA-typed donors contained approximately 300 gigabases of sequencing data and around 85 million unique TCR sequences. The study profiled the T cell repertoires of around 700 subjects by immunosequencing and related them to cytomegalovirus serostatus. The number of donors typed differed by locus, with 629-630 for A, B, C, DRB1 and DQB1, roughly 520 for DQA1, over 600 for DPA1, and approximately 470 for DPB1. Donor age, sex, ethnicity and CMV serostatus were compiled alongside the repertoire data. General findings and caveats noted by the study authors: HLA typing was unavailable for some donors at each locus, so association tests used only the typed subset. When HLA alleles, especially DR and DQ, strongly co-occurred, attributing TCR associations to individual alleles was difficult. Most TCR sequences were observed very rarely across donors, whereas some public TCRs were present in many individuals. V-gene and J-gene trimming of TCR beta chains was associated with a missense DCLRE1C variant in a later genetic analysis, and the association was replicated in an independent cohort. The presence/absence analyses assumed that sequencing depth was roughly uniform across donors, and that assumption may not be true. The sequencing pipeline was judged likely to have produced a cluster of highly shared sequence variants as a technical artifact. In a later analysis, HLA-associated TCR beta chains showed more clonal expansion and lower generation probabilities than non-associated chains that were equally common. A total of 164 TCR beta chains were listed by the study as associated with cytomegalovirus. According to a later analysis, TCR association rates differed among HLA loci, with DRB1 alleles showing the most associated TCRs and HLA-C alleles showing the fewest. About 17 rarely observed V segments, including chromosome 9 orphons, were excluded from the earlier analysis of about 610 of the donors because counts were too low. At a false discovery rate of 0.05, a later analysis linked 16,951 TCR beta sequences to specific HLA alleles. This cohort had only TCR beta chains sequenced, and the lack of alpha or paired-chain data limited which features could be detected. A few of the identified cytomegalovirus-associated TCR beta chains were confirmed in vitro to be specific for cytomegalovirus antigens. According to the authors, the approach could potentially be generalized to other disease states and immunological phenotypes. The only immune exposure information available for the cohort was CMV serostatus. A further reported finding was that TCR beta sequences accurately predicted the HLA-A and HLA-B alleles for most subjects in the first cohort. In an earlier analysis of some 500 of the donors, most TCR beta V segments appeared in productive rearrangements about 87% or about 30% of the time, broadly matching IMGT annotations. The classifier was reported to diagnose cytomegalovirus status with high specificity and sensitivity in both the original and validation cohorts. Compared with the roughly 700-donor mean, donors in an Asian-associated ancestry cluster had fewer N-insertions in productive TCRs, according to a later genetic analysis. In a later analysis, most CMV-associated TCR beta chains were found to appear HLA-restricted, with HLA associations seemingly driven largely by CMV exposure. Correlated functional status among segregating V segments might be attributable to linkage disequilibrium, but an unknown experimental factor could not be ruled out. In a later analysis, several top co-occurrence clusters were reported to appear linked to parvovirus B19, influenza, CMV and Epstein-Barr virus.

The method was the immunoSEQ multiplex PCR assay. A mixture of 60 forward primers for TCR Vbeta segments and 13 reverse primers for TCR Jbeta segments was used in the multiplex PCR. The CDR3 region of rearranged TCR beta genes was amplified from genomic DNA by a multiplex PCR assay. On the Illumina HiSeq System, the amplified TCR beta libraries were sequenced as 87-base-pair reads. For the original study's pipeline: In a later analysis, some 80 million unique TCR beta chains were counted across the approximately 670 repertoires, and roughly 10 million of these chains were shared by at least two donors. Raw reads were error-corrected and collapsed into unique sequences with a nearest-neighbor algorithm that merged closely related sequences to remove PCR and sequencing errors. V, D and J gene segments were assigned by aligning CDR3 sequences to IMGT reference sequences. Each retained sequence needed at least a six-nucleotide match to both a V gene segment and a J gene segment. Rearrangements were called productive when the CDR3 lacked stop codons and stayed in frame with V and J; all others were non-productive. Following IMGT convention, CDR3 was defined as the stretch from the second conserved V-encoded cysteine up to the conserved J-encoded phenylalanine. The earlier analysis of about 590 of the donors excluded sequences that lacked an unambiguous match to a single V gene segment. In an earlier analysis of approximately 550 of the donors, V segments were called functional above 56.7% productive rearrangements and were called segregating when the between-donor standard deviation exceeded 5%. A statistical classification framework was built to diagnose cytomegalovirus status from the catalog of TCR beta chain sequences. In a later analysis, V and J genes were assigned by comparing TCR nucleotide sequences against IMGT/GENE-DB human TR gene sequences. A later analysis assigned CDR3 sequences and most-parsimonious VDJ recombination scenarios with the TCRdist pipeline. In a later analysis, each TCR beta chain was defined by its CDR3 amino acid sequence together with its V-gene family, and reads lacking a unique V-gene family were excluded. To address suspected cross-contamination and a sequencing artifact, a later analysis removed a few hundred highly shared, low-generation-probability nucleotide sequences. In a later analysis, a clonal expansion index was calculated for each public chain from normalized within-repertoire ranks of inferred template counts. Generation probabilities in a later analysis came from a VDJ recombination model fitted to out-of-frame rearrangements, and those results were checked against IGoR. A later analysis scored TCR-TCR, TCR-HLA and TCR-CMV co-occurrence with hypergeometric tests, applying a repertoire-size bias correction to TCR pairs. False discovery rates were estimated in a later analysis by permuting HLA or CMV assignments 20 times. A later analysis grouped co-occurring TCRs with DBSCAN, adding TCRdist sequence similarity when clustering within HLA-allele-positive subsets. Repertoires with fewer than 30,000 or more than 120,000 public chains, plus five repertoires with anomalous nucleotide sharing, were excluded from co-occurrence clustering. Entries here come from immuneACCESS through TCRdb and include only in-frame sequences with V and J called. Some clones fail to appear in such tables; in the studies checked, an unresolved V gene covers under half of the shortfall, and the cause of the remainder is unknown. Clone size and V and J calls were adopted from that table, with D and trimming inferred from the DNA. The sample records around 91,000 clones, around 60% of which are singletons. The ten largest make up under 4% of the sample.

In total, approximately 610 healthy bone marrow donors made up the cohort. At the time of sampling, all cohort members were nominally healthy, though unrecorded immune exposures were likely present. The donor tested CMV seronegative and was one of the 352 seronegative cohort members. Every donor gave a peripheral blood sample, and the peripheral blood mononuclear cells from that sample were used for TCR beta sequencing. The Qiagen DNeasy Blood Extraction Kit was used to extract genomic DNA from the blood cell samples. Notes on this clone: The antigen it recognizes is unknown. Per-base qualities were not stored, and no clone one base away is much larger.

The clonotype comes from a man in his fifties or sixties in good health and CMV-seronegative. The specimen sequenced was PBMCs.

The CDR3 has the sequence CASSGQQKDSKTGADTQYF. At the DNA level, the sequence is TGCGCCAGCAGTGGGCAACAAAAGGACAGCAAGACAGGCGCAGATACGCAGTATTTT. The chain joins TRBV10-1 to TRBJ2-3, with a tentative D gene TRBD1 over 6 matching bases. The germline V gene (reference sequence) yields WNHNN for CDR1 and SYGVQD for CDR2. A distance of 27 bases separates the germline ends of V and J, which lose 4 bases and 4 bases respectively. The CDR3 covers 19 residues, taking in both the cysteine and the phenylalanine. Only the CDR3 part of the read is kept: 57 bases, read in frame from the first base.